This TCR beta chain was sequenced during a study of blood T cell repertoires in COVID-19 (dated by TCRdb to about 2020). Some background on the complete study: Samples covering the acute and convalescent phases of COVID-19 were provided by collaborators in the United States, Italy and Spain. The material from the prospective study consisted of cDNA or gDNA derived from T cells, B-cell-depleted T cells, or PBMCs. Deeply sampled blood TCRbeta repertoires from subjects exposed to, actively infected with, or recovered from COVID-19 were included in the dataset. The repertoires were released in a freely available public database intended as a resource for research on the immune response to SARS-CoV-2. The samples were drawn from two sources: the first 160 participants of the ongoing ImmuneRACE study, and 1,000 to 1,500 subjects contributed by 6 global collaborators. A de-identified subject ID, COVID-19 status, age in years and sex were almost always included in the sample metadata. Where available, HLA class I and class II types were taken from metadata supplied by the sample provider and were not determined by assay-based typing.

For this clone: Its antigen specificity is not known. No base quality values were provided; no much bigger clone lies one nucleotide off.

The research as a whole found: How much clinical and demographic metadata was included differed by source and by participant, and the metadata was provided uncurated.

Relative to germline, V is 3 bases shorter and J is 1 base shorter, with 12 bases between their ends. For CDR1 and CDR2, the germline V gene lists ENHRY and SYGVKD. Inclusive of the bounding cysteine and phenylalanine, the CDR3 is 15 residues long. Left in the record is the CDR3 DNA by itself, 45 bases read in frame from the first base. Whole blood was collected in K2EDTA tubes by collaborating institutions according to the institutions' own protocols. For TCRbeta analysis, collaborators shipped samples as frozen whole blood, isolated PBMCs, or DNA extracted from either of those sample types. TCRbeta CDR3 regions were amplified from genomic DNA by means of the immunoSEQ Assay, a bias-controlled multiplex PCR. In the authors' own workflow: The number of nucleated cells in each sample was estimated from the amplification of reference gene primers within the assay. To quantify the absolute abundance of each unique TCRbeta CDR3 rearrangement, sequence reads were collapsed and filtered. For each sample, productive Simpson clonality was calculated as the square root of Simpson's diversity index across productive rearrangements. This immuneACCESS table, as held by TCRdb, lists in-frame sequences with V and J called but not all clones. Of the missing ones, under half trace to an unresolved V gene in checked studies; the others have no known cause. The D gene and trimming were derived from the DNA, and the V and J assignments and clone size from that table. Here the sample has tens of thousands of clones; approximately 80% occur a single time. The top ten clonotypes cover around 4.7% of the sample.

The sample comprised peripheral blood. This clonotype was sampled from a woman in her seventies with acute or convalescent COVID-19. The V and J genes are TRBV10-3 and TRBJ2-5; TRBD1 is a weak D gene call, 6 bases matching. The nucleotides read TGTGCCATCAGTGACCCGGGACATCCCCAAGAGACCCAGTACTTC. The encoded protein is CAISDPGHPQETQYF.